This TCR beta chain was sequenced for a study of vaccination and CD4 T cells after COVID-19. Study overall: Investigators took post-vaccine samples a median approximately 73 days after dose two, within a range of 14 to 241.

Treatment meaning: roughly ten-day PBMC culture with coronavirus spike peptide pools or control peptides (ViraFEST assay). Cultured CD4+ T-cell DNA underwent Oncomine TCR Beta short-read sequencing. TCRdb fed the PCR reads into MiXCR, producing one record per CDR3 protein. This sample has just under 20,000 distinct CDR3 sequences, with roughly two thirds found just once. To note about this clonotype: Its antigen is unidentified.

This clonotype originated in a human donor who had recovered from COVID-19. The sample taken for sequencing was CD4+ T cells from blood, cultured in vitro.

The CDR3 loop reads CASSLAGGRQVEAFF. The DNA of the CDR3 is TGTGCCAGCAGTTTAGCAGGGGGGAGACAGGTCGAAGCTTTCTTT. J is TRBJ1-1 and V is TRBV12-3 or TRBV12-4; D perhaps matches TRBD1 (6 bases). Trimming shortened V by 0 bases and J by 8 bases, and 16 bases separated the two germline ends. The CDR3 is 15 residues long.